The 25 T cell receptor beta chains in this list originate from one sample, sequenced in a study of blood T cells in healthy people across ages. With a J-beta primer mix and a sample-barcoded 5' primer, a second PCR ran roughly 6 to 12 cycles. TCRdb passed the 5' RACE reads through MiXCR, listing each CDR3 protein once. The sample has some 1.6 million distinct CDR3 sequences; about 31% are singletons. Specimen: blood. These receptor sequences come from a woman between 25 and 40 years old in good health.

The table lists this clonotype with a few counts. The chain is built from TRBV25-1 and TRBJ1-1; D unresolved. Looked up from germline, CDR1 is MGHDK and CDR2 is SYGVNS. Trimming pared 2 bases from V and 10 bases from J, leaving 17 bases between. The length of the CDR3 is 14 residues. CDR3 bases: TGTGCCAGCAGTGAAGAAAGGGATTCCCGGGGAGCTTTCTTT. Translating gives CASSEERDSRGAFF.

The genes are TRBV5-4 and TRBJ2-3, with TRBD2 matching 10 bases. CDR1 is SGHNT and CDR2 is YYREEE in the germline V gene (reference sequence). The V segment lost 0 bases and the J segment 0 bases; nucleotides outside the gene matches: 13. The CDR3 consists of 20 residues. The CDR3 coding sequence is TGTGCCAGCAGCTTGGCTGGTAGCGGGGGGCCCGACGTGAGCACAGATACGCAGTATTTT. It yields the protein CASSLAGSGGPDVSTDTQYF.

The V gene is TRBV24-1, the J gene TRBJ2-7; D might be TRBD2 (5 bases). CDR3 size: 13 residues. The germline V and J ends were trimmed by 2 bases and 8 bases, with 12 bases remaining between them. Germline assignment: CDR1 KGHDR and CDR2 SFDVKD. CDR3 bases: TGTGCCACCAGTGATTCCCCCAACGGGAAGCAGTACTTC. This sequence encodes CATSDSPNGKQYF.

This chain joins TRBV10-1 and TRBJ2-1, with TRBD2 identical over 12 bases. The CDR3 is 15 residues long. Germline V gene data show CDR1 as WNHNN and CDR2 as SYGVQD (reference sequence). Trimming cost V 0 bases and J 8 bases; bases outside gene matches: 2. Here the CDR3 reads CASSESRTSGDEQFF. In nucleotides, the CDR3 is TGCGCCAGCAGTGAGTCCCGGACTAGCGGGGATGAGCAGTTCTTC.

Comments on this clonotype: A read error may be the cause here, since a much bigger clone is one base away. The V and J genes are TRBV28 and TRBJ1-5, with D hard to call. The germline CDR1 and CDR2 sequences are MDHEN and SYDVKM. This CDR3 contains 14 residues. V shed 5 bases and J shed 5 bases, with 13 bases lying between them. The CDR3 region is CASSINTSDQPQHF. The CDR3 region has the DNA TGTGCCAGCAGTATCAACACCTCCGATCAGCCCCAGCATTTT.

Regarding this clonotype: This may be a read error: a much more frequent sequence differs by one nucleotide. This chain connects TRBV29-1 to TRBJ2-5; 7 bases are shared with TRBD1. Near its end, the DNA agrees better with TRBJ2-7, so the J call may be wrong. The CDR3 is made up of 12 amino acids. CDR1 and CDR2 from the germline V gene are SQVTM and ANQGSEA. CDR3 region: CSVGDRTCEQYF. CDR3 sequence (DNA): TGCAGCGTTGGGGACAGAACTTGCGAGCAGTACTTC.

V and J are TRBV7-3 and TRBJ2-1; 9 nucleotides align to TRBD2. Germline CDR1 is SGHTA and CDR2 is FQGTGA. Trimming took 5 bases from V and 2 from J; bases not matched to a gene: 4. This CDR3 is built from 15 residues. The DNA of the CDR3 is TGTGCCAGCAGCAGAAGCGGGAGGACCTACAATGAGCAGTTCTTC. Encoded protein: CASSRSGRTYNEQFF.

The sample holds a few counts of this clonotype. This chain joins TRBV28 and TRBJ1-2; no definite D call. The CDR3 loop spans 13 amino acids. Germline values: CDR1 MDHEN, CDR2 SYDVKM. Trimming took off 9 bases at V and 4 bases at J, with 15 bases between the two ends. CDR3 region: CASYHVWSYGYTF. DNA of the CDR3: TGTGCCAGTTACCATGTTTGGAGCTATGGCTACACCTTC.

This clonotype was seen only a few times. This chain joins TRBV7-3 and TRBJ2-2, with D perhaps assigned TRBD1 or TRBD2 (5 bases each). Germline CDR1 is SGHTA and CDR2 is FQGTGA. V gave up 2 bases and J gave up 0 bases, with 10 bases separating them. This CDR3 spans 16 amino acids. For the CDR3, the DNA is TGTGCCAGCAGCTTAGGGCAGGGAGCGAACACCGGGGAGCTGTTTTTT. Translating it yields CASSLGQGANTGELFF.

This clonotype was observed a few times. This sequence joins TRBV5-1 and TRBJ1-2; no definite D call. V lost 7 bases, J lost 6 bases, and 10 bases lay in between. The germline CDR1 and CDR2 sequences are SGHRS and YFSETQ. The CDR3 sequence is 11 residues long. The CDR3 region is CASGESNGYTF. The DNA of the CDR3 is TGCGCCAGCGGGGAGAGTAATGGCTACACCTTC. Filled out from reference TRBV5-1 and TRBJ1-2, the complete variable domain reads KAGVTQTPRYLIKTRGQQVTLSCSPISGHRSVSWYQQTPGQGLQFLFEYFSETQRNKGNFPGRFSGRQFSNSRSEMNVSTLELGDSALYLCASGESNGYTFGSGTRLTVV.

The chain recombines TRBV6-6 with TRBJ2-3; the D gene is possibly TRBD2 (5 bases). The germline gives CDR1 MNHNY, CDR2 SVGAGI (reference sequence). The CDR3 loop spans 15 amino acids. V was trimmed by 0 bases and J by 3 bases, leaving 10 bases between them. In nucleotides, the CDR3 is TGTGCCAGCAGTTACTCTGGGAGTGAGACAGATACGCAGTATTTT. Translating it yields CASSYSGSETDTQYF.

This sequence joins TRBV20-1 and TRBJ2-2; the D gene is possibly TRBD1 (5 bases). Trimming stripped 6 bases from V and 5 bases from J, with 16 bases between. Germline CDR1 reads DFQATT; CDR2 reads SNEGSKA (reference sequence). CDR3 length: 14 amino acids. The chain's CDR3 is CSASSQGGTGELFF. The CDR3 DNA follows: TGCAGTGCCAGCAGCCAGGGTGGGACCGGGGAGCTGTTTTTT.

V is TRBV10-1 and J is TRBJ2-7; 8 nucleotides line up with TRBD2. Germline CDR1 WNHNN, CDR2 SYGVQD (reference sequence). CDR3 length: 14 amino acids. The V gene end was trimmed by 2 bases and the J gene end by 8 bases; junction bases not matched to a gene: 8. In nucleotides, the CDR3 is TGCGCCAGCAGTGAGGGGAGGGCGGGGGGCCAGCAGTACTTC. This translates into CASSEGRAGGQQYF.

The chain has TRBV11-2 and TRBJ1-1; D ambiguous. CDR1 and CDR2 from the germline V gene are SGHAT and FQNNGV. CDR3 length: 16 residues. Trimming cost V 5 bases and J 1 base, with 17 bases left between them. CDR3 DNA sequence: TGTGCCAGCAGCAGAATAGGTCGCGGGCAGAACACTGAAGCTTTCTTT. Protein sequence: CASSRIGRGQNTEAFF.

This clonotype has just one count. A much larger clone differs by one base, so this may be a read error. This chain joins TRBV4-1 and TRBJ2-1; TRBD1 matches 7 bases. In germline, CDR1 is MGHRA, CDR2 YSYEKL. This CDR3 region has 15 residues. Here the CDR3 reads CASSLTGQRYNGQFF. As DNA, the CDR3 is TGCGCCAGCAGCCTAACGGGACAGCGATACAATGGGCAGTTCTTC.

In its sample, this clonotype was seen a few times. V is TRBV9 and J is TRBJ2-1; D call uncertain. The CDR3 runs 12 residues. Germline V gene data show CDR1 as SGDLS and CDR2 as YYNGEE. Trimming cost V 3 bases and J 9 bases, with 10 bases left between them. CDR3 nucleotide sequence: TGTGCCAGCAGCGCCCCACGGACTGAGCAGTTCTTC. It translates to CASSAPRTEQFF.

The rearrangement uses TRBV20-1 and TRBJ2-1; the D gene is possibly TRBD2 (6 bases). Germline V CDR1 and CDR2: DFQATT, SNEGSKA (reference sequence). The CDR3 length is 15 residues. V lost 4 bases and J 3 bases, leaving 16 bases between the germline ends. CDR3 sequence reads: CSATSVTGVYNEQFF. The CDR3 DNA sequence: TGCAGTGCTACCTCGGTGACGGGAGTCTACAATGAGCAGTTCTTC.

The chain is built from TRBV6-5 and TRBJ2-7, with D unresolved. The CDR3 has 15 residues. V was shortened by 6 bases and J by 0 bases, with 15 bases between the two germline ends. Germline V gene data show CDR1 as MNHEY and CDR2 as SVGAGI. CDR3 sequence reads: CASSVTSFSSYEQYF. The CDR3 DNA follows: TGTGCCAGCAGCGTAACTTCTTTCAGCTCCTACGAGCAGTACTTC.

In this sample, this clonotype turned up many times. The chain couples TRBV29-1 to TRBJ2-3; D is perhaps TRBD2 (7 bases). The germline CDR1 and CDR2 sequences are SQVTM and ANQGSEA. This CDR3 is built from 14 residues. Trimming cost V 8 bases and J 4 bases, with 19 bases left between them. CDR3 protein: CSHTRGGGADTQYF. CDR3 sequence (DNA): TGCAGCCATACCAGGGGAGGGGGGGCAGATACGCAGTATTTT.

This clonotype was observed a few times. The chain has TRBV4-1 and TRBJ2-3, with D unclear. The germline gives CDR1 MGHRA, CDR2 YSYEKL. Deletions cut 7 bases from V and 3 bases from J, with 11 bases between. The CDR3 length is 13 residues. The CDR3 sequence: CASKGVWTDTQYF. The CDR3 DNA sequence: TGCGCCAGCAAAGGTGTTTGGACAGATACGCAGTATTTT.

The chain employs TRBV5-1 and TRBJ2-3, with TRBD1 identical over 9 bases. CDR3 length: 14 amino acids. Germline V gene data show CDR1 as SGHRS and CDR2 as YFSETQ. The V gene end was trimmed by 7 bases and the J gene end by 2 bases; junction bases not matched to a gene: 5. The CDR3 loop is CASFRTGDTDTQYF. The DNA of the CDR3 is TGCGCCAGCTTCAGGACAGGGGACACAGATACGCAGTATTTT.

This clonotype was seen a handful of times. This chain joins TRBV6-5 and TRBJ2-4; 7 bases match TRBD2. CDR1 MNHEY and CDR2 SVGAGI come from the germline V gene. Trimming removed 8 bases from V and 7 bases from J; junction bases left unmatched: 14. The CDR3 covers 15 residues. Here the CDR3 reads CASSAAGEARNIQYF. CDR3 coding DNA: TGTGCCAGCTCGGCGGCGGGAGAGGCCAGGAACATTCAGTACTTC.

The chain has TRBV7-9 and TRBJ2-5; D is ambiguous. The germline V gene has CDR1 SEHNR and CDR2 FQNEAQ (reference sequence). V dropped 5 bases and J dropped 5 bases, with 18 bases sitting between them. The CDR3 totals 15 residues. In DNA, the CDR3 is TGTGCCAGCAGCCCACGGCCCTCCATGAACGAGACCCAGTACTTC. It specifies CASSPRPSMNETQYF. The entire variable domain, with the rest obtained from reference TRBV7-9 and TRBJ2-5, is as follows: DTGVSQNPRHKITKRGQNVTFRCDPISEHNRLYWYRQTLGQGPEFLTYFQNEAQLEKSRLLSDRFSAERPKGSFSTLEIQRTEQGDSAMYLCASSPRPSMNETQYFGPGTRLLVL.

This clonotype was detected many times. The genes are TRBV27 and TRBJ2-7; D unresolved. Trimming cost V 6 bases and J 6 bases, with 9 bases left between them. The V gene's germline CDR1 is MNHEY and CDR2 SMNVEV (reference sequence). The CDR3 is 11 residues long. CDR3 DNA: TGTGCCAGCAGCTTAGGGTTCGAGCAGTACTTC. As protein: CASSLGFEQYF.

J is TRBJ2-3 and V is TRBV11-2, with 7 positions matching TRBD2. CDR3 length equals 16 residues. Per germline, CDR1 SGHAT and CDR2 FQNNGV. V lost 2 bases to trimming and J lost 4 bases; unmatched junction nucleotides: 9. This CDR3 reads CASSLLVTGGPDTQYF. The DNA for the CDR3 is TGTGCCAGCAGCTTATTGGTTACGGGAGGTCCAGATACGCAGTATTTT.